The entry below gives a single T cell receptor (beta chain) sequence along with its context. This clonotype was counted ten times or more. Its antigen remains undetermined. No much larger clone exists at a distance of one base, and base qualities are not known. The record originates from a study of quantifying T cell responses using KT2 cells (dated by TCRdb to 2015 to 2018). Regarding the complete study: RNA was DNase-treated and reverse transcribed with TCR alpha and beta constant-region primers, mostly using SuperScript III. The efficiency of the T4 ligation step under optimum conditions was estimated to be above 8%. PCR2 was run as a SYBR Green qPCR and stopped at a predetermined fluorescence threshold to avoid over-amplification.

To prepare the library, UMI-ligation and nested PCR was applied. Using T4 RNA ligase 1, a single-stranded oligonucleotide bearing the Illumina SP2 sequence plus a UMI was ligated onto the 3' end of the cDNA. PCR1 used three to five cycles (98 degrees C 15 s, 69 degrees C 30 s, 72 degrees C 40 s), and the beta primer was an equimolar mix of RC1.1 and RC1.2 that covered TRBC1 and TRBC2. From PCR2 onward, TCR alpha and beta chains were processed separately, with sample indices and Illumina adaptors added. The UMI was composed of 12 random nucleotides, arranged as two hexamers separated by a spacer, and was positioned after an 8-base spacer. The libraries were sequenced on an Illumina MiSeq using v2 2x251 paired-end chemistry, usually with eleven to twelve samples in each run. To increase diversity, roughly 5-8% PhiX DNA was added to each sequencing library. The paper's data handling went like this. Raw reads were converted to FASTQ with bcl2fastq and were demultiplexed by dual indices with Demultiplexor. V and J genes were assigned by Decombinator through tag matching that permitted a single base-pair mismatch. UMIs were used by Collapsinator to correct both sequencing errors and frequency errors caused by PCR heterogeneity. CDR3Translator converted Decombinator identifiers into nucleotide sequence, translated that sequence into amino acids, and extracted CDR3 based on C- and N-terminal motifs. A cluster of KT2 sequences sharing one unique molecular identifier was counted as one distinct KT2 TCR. Using fastp trimming at Q25 and MiXCR clonotype assembly, TCRdb reanalyzed the public sequencing data and kept in-frame beta chains. One record per CDR3 amino acid sequence lists the most common genes and DNA. TCRdb's processing, not the authors', yielded these V and J calls. Across this sample there are tens of thousands of distinct CDR3 sequences, with around a tenth seen only once. 8.5% to 12% of the sample comes from the top ten.

Study-wide conclusions, independent of this receptor: At very high KT2 spike-in numbers, detection of KT2 sequences reached saturation. KT2 sequences were detected down to the lowest spike-in tested, which was about one KT2 cell per 100,000 PBMC. A linear scaling of KT2 alpha and beta sequence counts with input KT2 cell number was observed over several orders of magnitude. The study did not include a side-by-side comparison of this pipeline with other TCR sequencing techniques.

From its cysteine to its phenylalanine, the CDR3 spans 16 amino acids. Just the 48-base CDR3 DNA is kept, in frame starting at base 1. Trimming takes 6 bases from V and 5 bases from J, and the germline ends sit 22 bases apart. For CDR1 and CDR2, the germline V gene lists MNHEY and SVGAGI. Known numbers of KT2, a T cell clone whose TCR had been sequenced previously, were spiked into unfractionated PBMC to test the sensitivity and accuracy of the pipeline. A range of KT2-to-PBMC ratios was set up by mixing KT2 cells into a fixed number of PBMC. This chain is built from TRBV6-5 and TRBJ1-1, and the D gene may be TRBD1, 5 bases matching. The receptor's source is a human donor. Input material: PBMCs spiked with cells of the T cell clone KT2. In nucleotides, the sequence is TGTGCCAGCAGGCTGATCGGGACCCGAGTTGGGACTGAAGCTTTCTTT. Its protein is CASRLIGTRVGTEAFF.